One sample yielded the 8 T cell receptor beta chains listed below, sequenced in a study of cytomegalovirus exposure and HLA in healthy donors. The primer mix had 60 Vbeta and 13 Jbeta primers. Produced via immunoSEQ multiplex PCR; TCRdb's table is partial and in-frame only. The data show around 150,000 clones, around 80% seen once. Sample: PBMCs. The receptors originated from a man in his forties or fifties in good health and CMV-seronegative.

This clone was counted once. This sequence joins TRBV27 and TRBJ2-7, with no clear D. This CDR3 region has 11 residues. Germline V gives CDR1 MNHEY, CDR2 SMNVEV (reference sequence). The V end was cut by 4 bases, the J end by 7 bases, with 8 bases between. CDR3 sequence (DNA): TGTGCCAGCAGTTCGGTTCGGGAGCAGTACTTC. Protein: CASSSVREQYF.

The sample holds a few counts of this clone. The chain uses TRBV2 and TRBJ1-1; D may be TRBD1 (5 bases). CDR1 SNHLY and CDR2 FYNNEI come from the germline V gene. CDR3 length: 14 amino acids. Trimming took off 4 bases at V and 2 bases at J, with 11 bases between the two ends. CDR3 in DNA: TGTGCCAGCAGTGGGACAAAACCCAACACTGAAGCTTTCTTT. This codes for CASSGTKPNTEAFF.

The chain uses TRBV7-9 and TRBJ1-2; D might be TRBD1 (6 bases). CDR3 length: 14 amino acids. Between the trimmed V and J ends, which lost 3 bases and 5 bases, there was a span of 13 bases. CDR1 SEHNR and CDR2 FQNEAQ come from the germline V gene (reference sequence). Here the CDR3 DNA reads TGTGCCAGCAGCTTGGACAGCCTAATATATGGCTACACCTTC. This gives the protein CASSLDSLIYGYTF.

A single count supports this clone. The chain couples TRBV7-8 to TRBJ2-7; TRBD1 is a possible D gene (6 bases). There are 15 residues in the CDR3. The V gene's germline CDR1 is SGHVS and CDR2 FQNEAQ. Trimming cost V 2 bases and J 2 bases, with 13 bases left between them. The CDR3 sequence: CASSLRQAGPYEQYF. In DNA form, the CDR3 reads TGTGCCAGCAGCTTAAGACAGGCTGGCCCCTACGAGCAGTACTTC.

The chain uses TRBV28 and TRBJ2-7; 10 bases line up with TRBD1. The CDR3 is 16 amino acids. Germline CDR1 reads MDHEN; CDR2 reads SYDVKM. The V segment lost 6 bases and the J segment 4 bases; nucleotides outside the gene matches: 12. CDR3 sequence reads: CASRHRKTGGFYEQYF. Here the CDR3 DNA reads TGTGCCAGCAGACACCGTAAGACAGGGGGCTTTTACGAGCAGTACTTC. The full variable domain, with the rest looked up from reference TRBV28 and TRBJ2-7, is DVKVTQSSRYLVKRTGEKVFLECVQDMDHENMFWYRQDPGLGLRLIYFSYDVKMKEKGDIPEGYSVSREKKERFSLILESASTNQTSMYLCASRHRKTGGFYEQYFGPGTRLTVT.

The sample holds a few counts of this clone. This sequence joins TRBV19 and TRBJ2-4; 7 bases line up with TRBD1. Germline V gives CDR1 LNHDA, CDR2 SQIVND (reference sequence). J lost 7 bases, V lost 5 bases, and 8 bases had no gene match. The CDR3 is made up of 14 amino acids. In nucleotides, the CDR3 is TGTGCCAGTAGTCTAAGGGGGCCCGGGAACATTCAGTACTTC. It encodes CASSLRGPGNIQYF.

The chain has TRBV23-1 and TRBJ2-7; TRBD2 matches at 10 bases. TRBV23-1 is an open reading frame whose function is uncertain. Trimming at V came to 3 bases and at J to 5 bases, leaving 10 bases not matched to a gene. The CDR3 is 16 residues long. The CDR3 region has the DNA TGCGCCAGCAGTCATAGACCGGGACTAGCGATCCACGAGCAGTACTTC. Protein: CASSHRPGLAIHEQYF.

The CDR3 DNA reads as TGTGCCAGTAGTGGGGTTTTCGGTTTAGGGGCTTCAACTAATGAAAAACTGTTTTTT. This translates into CASSGVFGLGASTNEKLFF. The rearrangement joins TRBV19 to TRBJ1-4, with a tentative D call TRBD1 (5 bases). V dropped 5 bases and J dropped 0 bases, with 22 bases sitting between them. The CDR3 contains 19 residues. Germline loops: CDR1 LNHDA, CDR2 SQIVND (reference sequence).